These T cell receptor beta chains were read from a single sample in a study of shared clonotypes between healthy human individuals. The data were produced by immunoSEQ multiplex PCR, yet TCRdb's version contains in-frame clones alone and is incomplete. Of roughly 2 million clones in the sample, approximately 95% were seen once. The sequencing sample was made of naive CD4+ T cells sorted from blood. The receptor set was obtained from a man between 18 and 29 years old in good health. CDR3s include the opening cysteine and the closing phenylalanine or tryptophan. The D gene is left open where the match is weak. Only some rows state a clone size, as once, few, many or a class for expanded clones.

CDR3 DNA	CDR3 protein	D gene	J gene	clone size	V gene
TGTGCCAGCAGTCAACGACTAGCTGGGTTCGACGAGCAGTACTTC	CASSQRLAGFDEQYF	TRBD2	TRBJ2-7	once	TRBV6-6
TGCGCCAGCAGCCACACGGAGGTAGGAGAAAAACTGTTTTTT	CASSHTEVGEKLFF	NA	TRBJ1-4	NA	TRBV4-1
TGTGCCAGCAGACTAACAATAAACTATGGCTACACCTTC	CASRLTINYGYTF	NA	TRBJ1-2	NA	TRBV6-5
TGTGCCAGCAGCCAAGGCAAGGCAGGGGGTATGGAGACCCAGTACTTC	CASSQGKAGGMETQYF	TRBD1	TRBJ2-5	NA	TRBV14
TGTGCCAGCAGTTCGGACAGGGGTTCGAACACCGGGGAGCTGTTTTTT	CASSSDRGSNTGELFF	TRBD1	TRBJ2-2	NA	TRBV5-4
TGTGCCAGCAGCTTCGGAACAGGTGCTAGCACAGATACGCAGTATTTT	CASSFGTGASTDTQYF	NA	TRBJ2-3	NA	TRBV5-4
TGCGCCAGCAGCCAAGTGGACAGGGGGCGAACTGAAGCTTTCTTT	CASSQVDRGRTEAFF	TRBD1	TRBJ1-1	NA	TRBV4-3
TGTGCCAGCAGCCAAATCCCCGGGACTAGCGGGACCGGGGAGCTGTTTTTT	CASSQIPGTSGTGELFF	TRBD2	TRBJ2-2	NA	TRBV5-4
TGTGCTAGCAGCTTTCTAGCGGGAGTTGAAGATACGCAGTATTTT	CASSFLAGVEDTQYF	TRBD2	TRBJ2-3	NA	TRBV7-7
TGTGCCAGCAGTTTTTCGGCGGGGTTTCCCTACGAGCAGTACTTC	CASSFSAGFPYEQYF	NA	TRBJ2-7	NA	TRBV28
TGCAGCGTTGTAGGGTGGACAGGGGGCAACGAGCAGTACTTC	CSVVGWTGGNEQYF	TRBD1	TRBJ2-7	NA	TRBV29-1
TGTGCCAGCAGCTCTCTAGCGGTATATCCCGAGCAGTACTTC	CASSSLAVYPEQYF	NA	TRBJ2-7	NA	TRBV21-1
TGTGCCAGTATGGGGTTAAGAGACACCGGGGAGCTGTTTTTT	CASMGLRDTGELFF	NA	TRBJ2-2	NA	TRBV19
TGTGCCAGGAACAGGGGGCTCTATGGCTACACCTTC	CARNRGLYGYTF	TRBD1	TRBJ1-2	NA	TRBV27
TGCGCCAGCAGCTTTAACAGGGGAGGAGTGGGTTCCCGCTCCTACAATGAGCAGTTCTTC	CASSFNRGGVGSRSYNEQFF	NA	TRBJ2-1	NA	TRBV5-1
TGCAGCGTTGTGGTACAGGCCAAGGGAGAGACCCAGTACTTC	CSVVVQAKGETQYF	NA	TRBJ2-5	NA	TRBV29-1
TGTGCCAGCAGCCCGCGGGGGGATCCTCAAGAGACCCAGTACTTC	CASSPRGDPQETQYF	TRBD2	TRBJ2-5	NA	TRBV9
TGTGCCAGCGGCAGGGACTATAATTCACCCCTCCACTTT	CASGRDYNSPLHF	NA	TRBJ1-6	NA	TRBV2
TGTGCCAGCTCACCTGTTGGGGGGCGCAATCAGCCCCAGCATTTT	CASSPVGGRNQPQHF	NA	TRBJ1-5	NA	TRBV18
TGTGCCGGACGACAAGGGTCGGGAAACACCATATATTTT	CAGRQGSGNTIYF	NA	TRBJ1-3	NA	TRBV6-1